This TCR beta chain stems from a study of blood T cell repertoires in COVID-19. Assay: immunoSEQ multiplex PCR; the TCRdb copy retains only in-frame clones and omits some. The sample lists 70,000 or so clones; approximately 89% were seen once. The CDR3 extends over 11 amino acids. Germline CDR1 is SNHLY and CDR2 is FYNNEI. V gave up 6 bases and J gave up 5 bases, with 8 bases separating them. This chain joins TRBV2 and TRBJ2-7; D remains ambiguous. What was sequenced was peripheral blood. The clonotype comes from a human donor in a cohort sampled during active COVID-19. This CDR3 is CASSVSHEQYF. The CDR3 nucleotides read TGTGCCAGCAGCGTTAGCCACGAGCAGTACTTC.